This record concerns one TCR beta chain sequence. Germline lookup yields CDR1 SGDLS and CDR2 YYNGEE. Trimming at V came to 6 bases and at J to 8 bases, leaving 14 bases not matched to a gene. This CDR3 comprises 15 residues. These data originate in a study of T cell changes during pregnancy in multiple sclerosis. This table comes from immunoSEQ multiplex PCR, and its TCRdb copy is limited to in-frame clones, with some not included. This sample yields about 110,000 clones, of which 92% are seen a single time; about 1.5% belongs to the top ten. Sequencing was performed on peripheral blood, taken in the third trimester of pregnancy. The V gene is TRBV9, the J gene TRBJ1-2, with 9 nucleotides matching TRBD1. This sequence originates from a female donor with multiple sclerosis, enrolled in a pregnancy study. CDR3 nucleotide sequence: TGTGCCAGCAACTCCCGGGACAGGGCTGAGAAAGGCTACACCTTC. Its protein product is CASNSRDRAEKGYTF. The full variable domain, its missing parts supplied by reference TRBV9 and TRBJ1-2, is DSGVTQTPKHLITATGQRVTLRCSPRSGDLSVYWYQQSLDQGLQFLIQYYNGEERAKGNILERFSAQQFPDLHSELNLSSLELGDSALYFCASNSRDRAEKGYTFGSGTRLTVV.